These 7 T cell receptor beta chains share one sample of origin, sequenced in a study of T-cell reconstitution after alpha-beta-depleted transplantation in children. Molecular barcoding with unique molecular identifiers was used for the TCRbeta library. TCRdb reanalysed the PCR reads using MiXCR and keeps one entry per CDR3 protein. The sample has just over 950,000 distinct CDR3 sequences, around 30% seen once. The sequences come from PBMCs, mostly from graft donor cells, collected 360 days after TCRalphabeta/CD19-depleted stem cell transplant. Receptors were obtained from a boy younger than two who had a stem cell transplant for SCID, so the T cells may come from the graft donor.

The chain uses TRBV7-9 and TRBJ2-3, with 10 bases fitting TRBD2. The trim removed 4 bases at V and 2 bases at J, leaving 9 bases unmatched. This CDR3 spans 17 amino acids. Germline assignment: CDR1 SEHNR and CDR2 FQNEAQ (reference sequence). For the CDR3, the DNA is TGTGCCAGCAGCTCGCCGACTAGCGGGTACTTCACAGATACGCAGTATTTT. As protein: CASSSPTSGYFTDTQYF.

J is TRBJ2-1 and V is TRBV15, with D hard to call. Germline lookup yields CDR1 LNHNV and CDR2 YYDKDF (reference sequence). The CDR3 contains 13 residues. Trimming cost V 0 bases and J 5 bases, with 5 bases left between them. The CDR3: CATSRDRNNEQFF. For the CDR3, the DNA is TGTGCCACCAGCAGAGATAGGAACAATGAGCAGTTCTTC.

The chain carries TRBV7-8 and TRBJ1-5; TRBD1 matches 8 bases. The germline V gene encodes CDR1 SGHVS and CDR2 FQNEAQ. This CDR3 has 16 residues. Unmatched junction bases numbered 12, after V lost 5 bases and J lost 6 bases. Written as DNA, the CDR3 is TGTGCCAGCAGCCCCCTACGGGCAGGGGGCGGTCAGCCCCAGCATTTT. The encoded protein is CASSPLRAGGGQPQHF. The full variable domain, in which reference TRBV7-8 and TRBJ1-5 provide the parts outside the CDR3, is GAGVSQSPRYKVAKRGQDVALRCDPISGHVSLFWYQQALGQGPEFLTYFQNEAQLDKSGLPSDRFFAERPEGSVSTLKIQRTQQEDSAVYLCASSPLRAGGGQPQHFGDGTRLSIL.

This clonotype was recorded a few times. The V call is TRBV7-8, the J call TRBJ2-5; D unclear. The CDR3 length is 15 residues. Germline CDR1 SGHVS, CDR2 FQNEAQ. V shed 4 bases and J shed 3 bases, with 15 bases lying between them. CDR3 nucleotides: TGTGCCAGCAGCTCTTACCGCGAATTTAAAGAGACCCAGTACTTC. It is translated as CASSSYREFKETQYF.

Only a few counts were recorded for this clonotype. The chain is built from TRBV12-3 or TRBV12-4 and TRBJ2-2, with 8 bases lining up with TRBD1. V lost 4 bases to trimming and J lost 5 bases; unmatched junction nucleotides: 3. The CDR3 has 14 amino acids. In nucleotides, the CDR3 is TGTGCCAGCAGTTGGGACAGGATAACCGGGGAGCTGTTTTTT. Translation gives CASSWDRITGELFF.

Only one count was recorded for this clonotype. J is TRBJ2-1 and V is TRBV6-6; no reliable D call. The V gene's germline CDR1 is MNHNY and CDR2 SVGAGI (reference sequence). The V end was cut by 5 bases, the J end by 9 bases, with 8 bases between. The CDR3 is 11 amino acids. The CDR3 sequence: CASSRRGEQFF. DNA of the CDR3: TGTGCCAGCAGTCGCCGTGGTGAGCAGTTCTTC.

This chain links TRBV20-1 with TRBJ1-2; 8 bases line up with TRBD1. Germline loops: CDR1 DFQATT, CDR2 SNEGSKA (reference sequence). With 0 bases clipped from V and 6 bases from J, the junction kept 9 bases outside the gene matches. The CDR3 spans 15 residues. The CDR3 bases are TGCAGTGCTAGAGACCCGGACAGGGTGCAGGATGGCTACACCTTC. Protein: CSARDPDRVQDGYTF.